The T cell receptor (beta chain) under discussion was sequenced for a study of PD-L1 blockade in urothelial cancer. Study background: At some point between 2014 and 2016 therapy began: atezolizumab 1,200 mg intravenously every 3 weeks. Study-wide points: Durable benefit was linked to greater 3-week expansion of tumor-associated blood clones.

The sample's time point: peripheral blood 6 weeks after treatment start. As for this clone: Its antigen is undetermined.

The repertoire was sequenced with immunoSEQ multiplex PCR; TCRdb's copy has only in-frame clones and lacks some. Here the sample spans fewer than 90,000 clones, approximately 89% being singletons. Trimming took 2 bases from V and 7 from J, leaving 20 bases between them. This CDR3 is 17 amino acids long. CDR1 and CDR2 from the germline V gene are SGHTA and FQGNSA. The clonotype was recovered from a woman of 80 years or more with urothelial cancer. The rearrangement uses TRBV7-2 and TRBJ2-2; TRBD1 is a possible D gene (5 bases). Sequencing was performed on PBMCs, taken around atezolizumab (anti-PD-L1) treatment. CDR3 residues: CASSLSPVAAQGGELFF. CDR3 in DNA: TGTGCCAGCAGCTTAAGTCCGGTGGCGGCCCAGGGCGGGGAGCTGTTTTTT.